This T cell receptor beta chain was retrieved from a study of cytomegalovirus exposure and HLA in healthy donors. In the PCR, 60 Vbeta and 13 Jbeta primers were used. Profiled with immunoSEQ multiplex PCR; TCRdb holds only in-frame clones, not every one. This sample has about 270,000 clones, with roughly 70% found just once. Remarks on this clone: Its target is unknown. The junction differs from germline at one of its ends, possibly a read error.

Notes on the study in general: An analysis that was carried out later associated 16,951 TCR beta sequences with HLA alleles at 0.05 false discovery rate. A later analysis by the authors found several of the most significant clusters apparently linked to common viral pathogens.

The sequence derives from a female donor in good health and CMV-seronegative. The sequenced material came from PBMCs.

CDR3: CASSVAGAYEQYF. DNA for the CDR3: TGTGCCAGCAGCGTAGCGGGAGCCTACGAGCAGTACTTC. V gene TRBV7-9 combines with J gene TRBJ2-7, with 9 bases aligning to TRBD2. The CDR3 is made up of 13 amino acids. Germline V gene sequence: CDR1 SEHNR, CDR2 FQNEAQ (reference sequence). The variable domain in full, completed from reference TRBV7-9 and TRBJ2-7, reads DTGVSQNPRHKITKRGQNVTFRCDPISEHNRLYWYRQTLGQGPEFLTYFQNEAQLEKSRLLSDRFSAERPKGSFSTLEIQRTEQGDSAMYLCASSVAGAYEQYFGPGTRLTVT.